These 10 T cell receptor beta chains were all obtained from the same sample, sequenced in a study of T cell changes during pregnancy in multiple sclerosis (dated by TCRdb to the late 2010s). Receptor amplification or capture employed the immunoSEQ multiplex PCR assay. TCRdb provides this immuneACCESS table in a form limited to in-frame rearrangements. Some clones are lacking; in checked studies, under half of them reflect an unresolved V gene, and why the rest are absent is not known. This sample holds 39,000 or so clones; around 90% were observed only once. Of the sample, under 0.45% falls within the top ten clones. This specimen consisted of CD4+ T cells from peripheral blood mononuclear cells, obtained after pregnancy. These receptors all come from a female donor in good health, enrolled as a control in a pregnancy study.

The chain joins TRBV28 to TRBJ1-1; 9 bases line up with TRBD1. Germline CDR1 reads MDHEN; CDR2 reads SYDVKM. CDR3 size: 14 residues. The V and J ends lost 4 bases and 11 bases, in that order; junction bases with no gene match: 11. The DNA for the CDR3 is TGTGCCAGCAGTTCAAACACAGGGGGCGCGAGGGCTTTCTTT. Its translation: CASSSNTGGARAFF.

The J gene is TRBJ1-1, the V gene TRBV18; no definite D call. Trimming took off 1 base at V and 1 base at J, with 10 bases between the two ends. CDR1 and CDR2 (germline): KGHSH, LQKENI. This CDR3 spans 15 amino acids. The CDR3 loop reads CASSPLGETNTEAFF. Written as DNA, the CDR3 is TGTGCCAGCTCACCACTCGGGGAAACGAACACTGAAGCTTTCTTT. Drawing the rest from reference TRBV18 and TRBJ1-1, the complete variable domain is NAGVMQNPRHLVRRRGQEARLRCSPMKGHSHVYWYRQLPEEGLKFMVYLQKENIIDESGMPKERFSAEFPKEGPSILRIQQVVRGDSAAYFCASSPLGETNTEAFFGQGTRLTVV.

The chain joins TRBV18 to TRBJ2-1; 11 bases align to TRBD1. CDR1 is KGHSH, CDR2 LQKENI, per germline. The CDR3 length is 15 residues. V shed 4 bases, J shed 2 bases, and the junction held 1 base outside the gene matches. CDR3 region: CASSRDRGTYNEQFF. CDR3 DNA sequence: TGTGCCAGCTCACGGGACAGGGGGACCTACAATGAGCAGTTCTTC.

This rearrangement joins TRBV5-1 to TRBJ2-7, with 9 bases aligning to TRBD1. The germline V gene encodes CDR1 SGHRS and CDR2 YFSETQ. The CDR3 runs to 13 residues. Trimming cost V 4 bases and J 7 bases; bases outside gene matches: 6. DNA of the CDR3: TGCGCCAGCAGCGGCAGGACAGGGGATGAGCAGTACTTC. Protein: CASSGRTGDEQYF.

This clone appeared a single time. The rearrangement uses TRBV2 and TRBJ1-4, with 8 bases lining up with TRBD1. The V gene's germline CDR1 is SNHLY and CDR2 FYNNEI. This CDR3 has 18 residues. V gave up 3 bases and J gave up 6 bases; unmatched junction bases: 15. The CDR3 coding sequence is TGTGCCAGCAGTGACCGGGACAGGAAAACGTTTGGGGATGAAAAACTGTTTTTT. Encoded protein: CASSDRDRKTFGDEKLFF.

The V and J genes are TRBV7-9 and TRBJ1-2, with TRBD1 identical over 7 bases. The V gene's germline CDR1 is SEHNR and CDR2 FQNEAQ (reference sequence). J lost 8 bases, V lost 5 bases, and 8 bases had no gene match. The CDR3 covers 13 residues. The chain's CDR3 is CASSTLTGVGYTF. Here the CDR3 DNA reads TGTGCCAGCAGCACTTTAACAGGGGTAGGCTACACCTTC.

V usage is TRBV9 and J usage is TRBJ2-2; D is uncertain. The germline CDR1 and CDR2 sequences are SGDLS and YYNGEE. V was cut by 1 base and J by 8 bases, with 3 bases left in between. This CDR3 has 11 residues. The CDR3 DNA is TGTGCCAGCAGCGTATCGGGGGAGCTGTTTTTT. This codes for CASSVSGELFF.

The rearrangement uses TRBV6-1 and TRBJ1-3, with D unresolved. Per germline, CDR1 MNHNS and CDR2 SASEGT. The CDR3 spans 13 residues. Between the trimmed V and J ends, which lost 6 bases and 9 bases, there was a span of 15 bases. For the CDR3, the DNA is TGTGCCAGCAGCGATGGACTGGAGGGCACCATATATTTT. Protein: CASSDGLEGTIYF.

The chain is built from TRBV30 and TRBJ2-7; 9 bases line up with TRBD1. J gave up 5 bases and V 4 bases, and 9 bases lay outside the gene matches. This CDR3 has 14 amino acids. Germline assignment: CDR1 GTSNPN and CDR2 SVGIG (reference sequence). CDR3: CAWKPPDRGHEQYF. CDR3 coding DNA: TGTGCCTGGAAACCCCCGGACAGGGGCCACGAGCAGTACTTC.

The gene calls are TRBV7-2 and TRBJ2-7, with D maybe TRBD1 (5 bases). The V gene's germline CDR1 is SGHTA and CDR2 FQGNSA. CDR3 length equals 14 residues. The V end was cut by 1 base, the J end by 2 bases, with 9 bases between. CDR3: CASSLGGNTYEQYF. The CDR3 DNA sequence: TGTGCCAGCAGCTTAGGGGGCAACACCTACGAGCAGTACTTC.